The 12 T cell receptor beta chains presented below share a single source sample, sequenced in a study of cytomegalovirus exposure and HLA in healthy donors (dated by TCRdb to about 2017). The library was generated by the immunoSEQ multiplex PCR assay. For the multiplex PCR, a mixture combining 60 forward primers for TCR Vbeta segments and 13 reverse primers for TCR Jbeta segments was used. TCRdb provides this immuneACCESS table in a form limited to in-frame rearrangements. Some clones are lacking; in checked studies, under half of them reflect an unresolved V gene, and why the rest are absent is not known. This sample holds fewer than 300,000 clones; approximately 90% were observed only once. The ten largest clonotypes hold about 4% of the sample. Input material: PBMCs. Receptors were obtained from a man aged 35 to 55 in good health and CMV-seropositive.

The chain's CDR3 is CASSSHRTGSHEQYF. CDR3 DNA: TGTGCCAGCAGCTCACATAGGACAGGGTCCCACGAGCAGTACTTC. The rearrangement links TRBV7-9 to TRBJ2-7; 8 nucleotides align to TRBD1. Germline V gives CDR1 SEHNR, CDR2 FQNEAQ (reference sequence). The CDR3 runs to 15 residues. Trimming at V came to 4 bases and at J to 5 bases, leaving 10 bases not matched to a gene.

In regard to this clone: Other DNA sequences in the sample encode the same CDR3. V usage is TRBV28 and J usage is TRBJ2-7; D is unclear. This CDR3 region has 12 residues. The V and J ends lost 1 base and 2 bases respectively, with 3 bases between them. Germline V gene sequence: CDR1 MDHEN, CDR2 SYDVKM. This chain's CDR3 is CASSLSTYEQYF. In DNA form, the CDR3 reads TGTGCCAGCAGTTTATCCACCTACGAGCAGTACTTC.

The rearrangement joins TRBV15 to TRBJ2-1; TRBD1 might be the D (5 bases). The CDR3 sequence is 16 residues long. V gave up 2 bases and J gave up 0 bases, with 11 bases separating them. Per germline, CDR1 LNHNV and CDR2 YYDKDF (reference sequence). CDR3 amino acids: CATSRKGASSYNEQFF. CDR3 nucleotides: TGTGCCACCAGCAGAAAAGGGGCGAGCTCCTACAATGAGCAGTTCTTC.

CDR3 loop: CASTLGWGVEGQPQHF. CDR3 bases: TGTGCCAGTACCCTGGGCTGGGGAGTCGAAGGTCAGCCCCAGCATTTT. The rearrangement uses TRBV19 and TRBJ1-5; the D is unclear. CDR3 length: 16 amino acids. V was cut by 7 bases and J by 6 bases, with 22 bases left in between. CDR1 and CDR2 from the germline V gene are LNHDA and SQIVND (reference sequence).

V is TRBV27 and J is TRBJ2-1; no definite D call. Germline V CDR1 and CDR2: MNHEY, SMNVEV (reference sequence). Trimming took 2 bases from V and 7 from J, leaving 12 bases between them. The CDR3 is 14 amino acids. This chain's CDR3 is CASSLEDAANEQFF. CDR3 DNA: TGTGCCAGCAGTTTAGAAGATGCGGCGAATGAGCAGTTCTTC.

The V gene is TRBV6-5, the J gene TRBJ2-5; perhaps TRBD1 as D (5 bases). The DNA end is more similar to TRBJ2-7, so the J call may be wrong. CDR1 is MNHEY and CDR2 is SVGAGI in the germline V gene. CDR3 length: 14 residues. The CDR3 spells CASSYSQGSYEQYF. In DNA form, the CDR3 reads TGTGCCAGCAGTTACTCCCAGGGCTCCTACGAGCAGTACTTC.

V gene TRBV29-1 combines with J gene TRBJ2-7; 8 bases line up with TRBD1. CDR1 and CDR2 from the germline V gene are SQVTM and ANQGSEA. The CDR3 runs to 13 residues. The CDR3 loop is CSFAGTGYYEQYF. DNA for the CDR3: TGCAGTTTCGCCGGGACAGGTTACTACGAGCAGTACTTC.

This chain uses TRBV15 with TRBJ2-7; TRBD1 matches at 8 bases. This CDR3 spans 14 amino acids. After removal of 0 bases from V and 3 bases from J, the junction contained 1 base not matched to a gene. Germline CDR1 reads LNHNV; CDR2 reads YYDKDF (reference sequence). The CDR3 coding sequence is TGTGCCACCAGCAGAGAACAGGGGGACTACGAGCAGTACTTC. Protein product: CATSREQGDYEQYF. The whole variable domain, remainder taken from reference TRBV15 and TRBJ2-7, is DAMVIQNPRYQVTQFGKPVTLSCSQTLNHNVMYWYQQKSSQAPKLLFHYYDKDFNNEADTPDNFQSRRPNTSFCFLDIRSPGLGDTAMYLCATSREQGDYEQYFGPGTRLTVT.

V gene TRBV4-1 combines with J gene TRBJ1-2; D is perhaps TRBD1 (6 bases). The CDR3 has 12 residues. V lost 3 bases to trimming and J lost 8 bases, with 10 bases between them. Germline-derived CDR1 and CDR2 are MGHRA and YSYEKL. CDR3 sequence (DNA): TGCGCCAGCAGCCACAACAGGGAGGGCTACACCTTC. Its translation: CASSHNREGYTF.

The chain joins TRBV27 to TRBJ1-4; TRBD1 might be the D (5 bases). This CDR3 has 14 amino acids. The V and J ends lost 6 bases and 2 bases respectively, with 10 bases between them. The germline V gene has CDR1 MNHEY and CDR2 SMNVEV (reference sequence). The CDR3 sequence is CASRSGWTNEKLFF. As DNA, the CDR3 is TGTGCCAGCAGGTCAGGGTGGACTAATGAAAAACTGTTTTTT.

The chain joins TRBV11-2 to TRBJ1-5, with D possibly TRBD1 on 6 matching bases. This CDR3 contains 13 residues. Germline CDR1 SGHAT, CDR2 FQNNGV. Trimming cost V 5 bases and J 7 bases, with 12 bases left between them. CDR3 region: CASSPPGHQPQHF. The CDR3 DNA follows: TGTGCCAGCAGCCCTCCGGGACACCAGCCCCAGCATTTT.

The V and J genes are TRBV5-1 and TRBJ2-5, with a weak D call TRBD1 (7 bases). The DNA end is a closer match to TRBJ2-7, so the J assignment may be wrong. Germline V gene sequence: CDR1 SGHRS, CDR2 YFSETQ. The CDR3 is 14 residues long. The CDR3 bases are TGCGCCAGCAGCATCCAGGGGGGAGAGTACGAGCAGTACTTC. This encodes CASSIQGGEYEQYF.